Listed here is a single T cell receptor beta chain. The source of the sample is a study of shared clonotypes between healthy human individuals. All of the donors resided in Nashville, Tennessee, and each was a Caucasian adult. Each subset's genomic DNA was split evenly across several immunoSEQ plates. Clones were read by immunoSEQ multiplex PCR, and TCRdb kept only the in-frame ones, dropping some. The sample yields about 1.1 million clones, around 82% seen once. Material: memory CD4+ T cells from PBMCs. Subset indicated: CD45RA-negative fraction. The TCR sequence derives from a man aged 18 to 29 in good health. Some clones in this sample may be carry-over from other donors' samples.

This CDR3 is CASSYGGASNQPQHF. Written as DNA, the CDR3 is TGTGCCAGCAGTTACGGGGGGGCAAGCAATCAGCCCCAGCATTTT. The chain employs TRBV6-6 and TRBJ1-5; a possible D gene is TRBD1 (6 bases). This CDR3 is built from 15 residues. From germline, CDR1 is MNHNY and CDR2 SVGAGI (reference sequence). V gave up 2 bases and J gave up 1 base, with 9 bases separating them.